The next 13 T cell receptor beta chains were all read from a single sample in a study of T cells expressing NK-cell markers. No DNA is given; TCRdb re-called the 5' RACE reads and lists each CDR3 protein once. The repertoire table contains roughly 8,100 distinct CDR3 sequences. Sequencing was done on a sample of blood T cells: a sorted CD56 or NKG2C T cell subset, CD4+ or CD8+ T cells, or bulk PBMC T cells (not recorded which). The receptors come from a man aged 18 to 29 in good health.

J is TRBJ1-2 and V is TRBV28; TCRdb selects TRBD1, and the lack of DNA leaves this call unchecked. Germline CDR1 reads MDHEN; CDR2 reads SYDVKM. This CDR3 contains 15 residues. CDR3 protein: CASSLRGSEGYGYTF.

Considering frequency, this clonotype is medium-sized (0.01 to 0.1%). V gene TRBV7-8 combines with J gene TRBJ2-1; the TRBD1 assignment by TCRdb is unverifiable without DNA. CDR1 is SGHVS, CDR2 FQNEAQ, per germline. CDR3 length: 13 amino acids. The chain's CDR3 is CASSLPPLDEQFF.

V gene TRBV20-1 combines with J gene TRBJ2-1. The CDR3 loop spans 11 amino acids. Germline-derived CDR1 and CDR2 are DFQATT and SNEGSKA (reference sequence). CDR3 residues: CSARTGDEQFF.

The chain has TRBV5-1 and TRBJ2-2; TCRdb designates TRBD2, a call that cannot be tested without DNA. The germline CDR1 and CDR2 sequences are SGHRS and YFSETQ. The length of the CDR3 is 17 residues. The CDR3 sequence is CASSLELAGLNTGELFF.

This clonotype is deemed medium-sized by its frequency. This sequence joins TRBV3-1 and TRBJ2-5; the D gene TCRdb calls, TRBD1, cannot be checked with no DNA. The germline CDR1 and CDR2 sequences are LGHDT and YNNKEL (reference sequence). The CDR3 has 12 residues. The CDR3 protein is CARRYPLGTQYF.

The rearrangement uses TRBV12-3 or TRBV12-4 and TRBJ2-1. This CDR3 has 14 residues. This CDR3 is CASSLGGRYNEQFF.

The chain links TRBV29-1 to TRBJ1-1; lacking DNA, the TRBD1 call made by TCRdb goes unchecked. Germline CDR1 reads SQVTM; CDR2 reads ANQGSEA. CDR3 length: 15 amino acids. The CDR3 loop is CSVATRVSLNTEAFF.

The rearrangement uses TRBV5-4 and TRBJ1-1; TCRdb proposes TRBD1, but this gene call is untestable without DNA. Germline-derived CDR1 and CDR2 are SGHNT and YYREEE (reference sequence). The CDR3 has 13 amino acids. The CDR3 loop is CASSDRVNTEAFF.

J is TRBJ2-7 and V is TRBV20-1. The CDR3 has 14 amino acids. Germline loops: CDR1 DFQATT, CDR2 SNEGSKA (reference sequence). The CDR3 region is CSASLSDTPYEQYF.

The chain couples TRBV14 to TRBJ2-1. Germline V gene data show CDR1 as SGHDN and CDR2 as FVKESK. The CDR3 runs 17 residues. CDR3 loop: CASRSSTLWTTYNEQFF.

This clonotype is deemed medium-sized (0.01 to 0.1%) by its frequency. This chain uses TRBV10-3 with TRBJ2-2; TCRdb reports TRBD1, a call that lacks DNA to check it against. The germline CDR1 and CDR2 sequences are ENHRY and SYGVKD. The CDR3 sequence is 14 residues long. CDR3 in amino acids: CAITKDRDAGELFF.

The chain combines TRBV14 with TRBJ1-2; TCRdb calls TRBD1, which cannot be checked without DNA. CDR1 is SGHDN and CDR2 is FVKESK in the germline V gene. This CDR3 has 14 amino acids. Here the CDR3 reads CASRPTGIFHGYTF.

This clonotype registers medium-sized by frequency. The rearrangement uses TRBV5-1 and TRBJ1-1. The CDR3 totals 13 residues. Germline assignment: CDR1 SGHRS and CDR2 YFSETQ. Here the CDR3 reads CASSLAGRSEAFF.